This record concerns one T cell receptor beta chain sequence. Its antigen remains unidentified. The data originate from a study of T cell repertoires in cytomegalovirus infection. Whole-study context: Selection of CMV epitopes for the study included recently identified HLA-C-restricted and well-studied HLA-B-restricted ones. A matching HLA type, together with CMV infection, was signaled by public TCR beta signatures. Whole-study findings and limits: Cumulative frequency of public TCR beta families picked out carriers of CMV plus the relevant HLA. CMV-specific HLA-C-restricted TCR beta clonotypes dominated the ex vivo response.

V was pared by 0 bases and J by 4 bases, with 7 bases between. The V gene's germline CDR1 is MNHNS and CDR2 SASEGT. This CDR3 is 13 amino acids long. TCRdb reanalysed the reads using MiXCR and keeps one entry per CDR3 protein. The sample lists some 500,000 distinct CDR3 sequences; 33% were seen once. This sample comprised cultured PBMCs, obtained from culture after CMV antigen stimulation. This receptor was identified in a human donor in good health (CMV status not recorded). Some clones in this sample may be carry-over from other donors' samples. The gene calls are TRBV6-1 and TRBJ2-7, with D uncertain. For the CDR3, the DNA is TGTGCCAGCAGTGAAGCACGGATTTACGAGCAGTACTTC. Its translation is CASSEARIYEQYF.